This T cell receptor (beta chain) was profiled in a study of T cell responses to AZD1222 COVID-19 vaccine. Germline CDR1 is MDHEN and CDR2 is SYDVKM. The V end lost 2 bases, the J end lost 3 bases, and 14 bases lay between the germline ends. The CDR3 is 15 amino acids. Using immunoSEQ multiplex PCR, the repertoire was profiled, and TCRdb retains in-frame clones only, with some absent. The sample has tens of thousands of clones, approximately 90% seen once; the top ten hold about 5%. Study observations and caveats: As reported, nearly half of all spike-specific TCRs target variant regions that are unmutated. White British ancestry dominated among donors, who included more females, and clonal diversity was possibly underestimated.

As regards this clone: As yet, its antigen is unknown.

V is TRBV28 and J is TRBJ2-7; D not certain. The specimen was peripheral blood, collected 28 days after the second AZD1222 dose. The TCR comes from an adult who received the AZD1222 COVID-19 vaccine. CDR3 sequence (DNA): TGTGCCAGCAGTTTAGATGGCAGATTCAGCTACGAGCAGTACTTC. Translation gives CASSLDGRFSYEQYF.